Presented here are 3 T cell receptor beta chains from one specimen sequenced in a study of cytotoxic CD8 clonotypes in ibrutinib-treated CLL. Measured with immunoSEQ multiplex PCR; TCRdb has only the in-frame clones, and not every one. The top ten hold roughly 7.5% of the sample, which has approximately 70,000 clones, approximately 80% seen once. The material was PBMCs, obtained at disease progression, from a patient treated with ibrutinib. These TCRs come from a human donor with chronic lymphocytic leukemia.

The rearrangement links TRBV27 to TRBJ2-7, with 11 bases fitting TRBD2. CDR3 length: 14 amino acids. Germline-derived CDR1 and CDR2 are MNHEY and SMNVEV (reference sequence). The ends lost 6 bases at V and 6 bases at J; junction bases unmatched: 7. The CDR3 is CASRPGTSGREQYF. The CDR3 bases are TGTGCCAGCAGGCCCGGGACTAGCGGCCGCGAGCAGTACTTC.

This rearrangement joins TRBV10-3 to TRBJ2-3; D is ambiguous. With 3 bases removed from V and 2 bases from J, the gap between germline ends came to 3 bases. The CDR3 consists of 12 residues. The germline CDR1 and CDR2 sequences are ENHRY and SYGVKD. The CDR3 loop reads CAISDNTDTQYF. The CDR3 coding sequence is TGTGCCATCAGTGATAACACAGATACGCAGTATTTT.

The chain combines TRBV30 with TRBJ2-5, with TRBD1 matching over 9 bases. This CDR3 region has 15 residues. V lost 1 base to trimming and J lost 4 bases; unmatched junction nucleotides: 7. The V gene's germline CDR1 is GTSNPN and CDR2 SVGIG (reference sequence). CDR3 nucleotides: TGTGCCTGGAGTGGAGGACAGGGGAACGGAGAGACCCAGTACTTC. It encodes CAWSGGQGNGETQYF.